This T cell receptor beta chain was captured in a study of sequential checkpoint blockade in melanoma (dated by TCRdb to between 2018 and 2021). In terms of the full investigation: Patients were randomized 1:1 to first-line nivolumab followed by ipilimumab (arm A) or ipilimumab followed by nivolumab (arm B). Maintenance nivolumab was given following each of the two trial sequences.

TCRbeta CDR3 regions were immunosequenced from genomic DNA with the immunoSEQ Assay. Before high-throughput sequencing, genomic DNA was amplified using bias-controlled multiplex PCR. From the authors' description of their analysis: To quantify the absolute abundance of each unique TCRbeta CDR3 region, the sequences were collapsed and filtered. Clonality, defined as 1 minus Pielou's evenness, was calculated using only productive rearrangements. Clones with significantly greater frequencies in on-treatment versus baseline samples were identified using a previously published method. Drawn from immuneACCESS, this table holds only the in-frame rearrangements with V and J called that TCRdb kept. Clones are partly lost; checked studies trace under half to an unresolved V gene and leave the rest unexplained. The DNA was the basis for D and trimming; V, J and clone size are from that table. The sample table shows about 12,000 clones, and less than 75% are seen once. Together, the top ten hold approximately 22% of the sample.

The CDR3 measures 15 amino acids from cysteine to phenylalanine. The sequence is cut down to CDR3 DNA, 45 bases in frame from base 1. The germline V gene encodes CDR1 SGHNT and CDR2 YYREEE (reference sequence). The label giving this sample's treatment or condition can be read as: randomized to nivolumab then ipilimumab (arm A) or the reverse (arm B). None of the trial patients had been given prior DNA-damaging chemotherapy. A FACS Aria II flow cytometer was used to sort live CD3+CD8+ cells that were negative for CD19 and CD56 from thawed PBMCs. Samples were obtained from patients with melanoma enrolled in CheckMate 064, a randomized, open-label phase II trial of sequential checkpoint blockade. Peripheral blood mononuclear cells were obtained through leukapheresis, purified using Ficoll-Paque, and frozen in human serum containing around 9.6% DMSO. Right after sorting, the blood CD3+CD8+ cells were verified to be >95% pure, and DNA extraction followed.

Concerning this clone itself: Its target antigen remains unknown. The junction differs from germline at one of its ends, possibly a read error.

Study-wide conclusions, independent of this receptor: The model for predicting response that combines TCR metrics with mutation burden needs to be validated in larger, independent patient cohorts.

The sequencing used CD8+ T cells sorted from blood (inferred from file names), collected from a patient given nivolumab and ipilimumab in sequence. The chain links TRBV5-4 with TRBJ1-2; 8 bases in the junction line up with TRBD1. This TCR was sampled from a human donor with melanoma. The CDR3 has the sequence CASSQDDRGDYGYTF. The sequence in DNA is TGCGCCAGCAGCCAAGACGACAGGGGCGACTATGGCTACACCTTC.